The 28 T cell receptor beta chains reported below all come from one sample, sequenced in a study of OX40 agonist ivuxolimab in advanced cancers. The repertoire was sequenced with immunoSEQ multiplex PCR; TCRdb's copy has only in-frame clones and lacks some. The table includes some 73,000 clones, 85% to 90% detected once. Source: CD4+ or CD8+ T cells sorted from blood, taken in a trial of the OX40 agonist ivuxolimab. The receptors were sampled from an adult with an advanced solid tumor such as melanoma, head and neck, liver or kidney cancer.

The J gene is TRBJ1-4, the V gene TRBV11-3; 7 bases are shared with TRBD1. V shed 5 bases, J shed 4 bases, and the junction held 7 bases outside the gene matches. CDR1 and CDR2 (germline): SGHNT, YENEEA. This CDR3 spans 15 amino acids. The CDR3 coding sequence is TGTGCCAGCAGCCAAGGGGGCGGAAGTAATGAAAAACTGTTTTTT. This translates into CASSQGGGSNEKLFF. The whole variable domain, remainder taken from reference TRBV11-3 and TRBJ1-4, is EAGVVQSPRYKIIEKKQPVAFWCNPISGHNTLYWYLQNLGQGPELLIRYENEEAVDDSQLPKDRFSAERLKGVDSTLKIQPAELGDSAVYLCASSQGGGSNEKLFFGSGTQLSVL.

The genes are TRBV5-1 and TRBJ2-2; possibly TRBD2 for D (5 bases). Trimming pared 1 base from V and 5 bases from J, leaving 12 bases between. The CDR3 contains 15 residues. CDR1 SGHRS and CDR2 YFSETQ come from the germline V gene. The CDR3 DNA sequence: TGCGCCAGCAGCTTGTATGTGGGAGAAACCGGGGAGCTGTTTTTT. Its protein product is CASSLYVGETGELFF.

The chain uses TRBV19 and TRBJ2-4; D is unclear. Trimming pared 5 bases from V and 6 bases from J, leaving 11 bases between. CDR3 length: 13 amino acids. The germline CDR1 and CDR2 sequences are LNHDA and SQIVND (reference sequence). DNA of the CDR3: TGTGCCAGTAGTTCAGACGGATTAAACATTCAGTACTTC. It yields the protein CASSSDGLNIQYF. Full variable domain (rest looked up from reference TRBV19 and TRBJ2-4): DGGITQSPKYLFRKEGQNVTLSCEQNLNHDAMYWYRQDPGQGLRLIYYSQIVNDFQKGDIAEGYSVSREKKESFPLTVTSAQKNPTAFYLCASSSDGLNIQYFGAGTRLSVL.

J is TRBJ2-5 and V is TRBV19; 11 bases are shared with TRBD2. Germline V gives CDR1 LNHDA, CDR2 SQIVND (reference sequence). J was trimmed by 1 base and V by 5 bases; bases with no gene match: 15. This CDR3 spans 19 amino acids. CDR3 nucleotide sequence: TGTGCCAGTAGTCCCTCGGGGGTACTAGCGGGAGACCCCCAAGAGACCCAGTACTTC. It translates to CASSPSGVLAGDPQETQYF.

The J gene is TRBJ2-3, the V gene TRBV5-1; no definite D call. The CDR3 is made up of 13 amino acids. Germline values: CDR1 SGHRS, CDR2 YFSETQ. V dropped 5 bases and J dropped 3 bases, with 10 bases sitting between them. The CDR3 sequence: CASRAPRTDTQYF. Here the CDR3 DNA reads TGCGCCAGCAGAGCCCCGAGAACAGATACGCAGTATTTT.

V is TRBV4-1 and J is TRBJ2-6; TRBD1 is a possible D gene (7 bases). Trimming shortened V by 1 base and J by 3 bases, and 10 bases separated the two germline ends. CDR1 is MGHRA and CDR2 is YSYEKL in the germline V gene. The CDR3 loop spans 16 amino acids. CDR3 nucleotide sequence: TGCGCCAGCAGCCAAGGGAGGGGGCGTGGGGCCAACGTCCTGACTTTC. This sequence encodes CASSQGRGRGANVLTF.

This clone was observed a handful of times. The chain has TRBV30 and TRBJ2-1; either TRBD1 or TRBD2 may supply D (5 bases each). Germline V gene lookup returns CDR1 GTSNPN and CDR2 SVGIG (reference sequence). Trimming removed 0 bases from V and 8 bases from J, with 17 bases in between. This CDR3 region has 15 residues. The CDR3 coding sequence is TGTGCCTGGAGTGTACCGCGTTCGAGGGGCGATGAGCAGTTCTTC. Translated: CAWSVPRSRGDEQFF.

J is TRBJ2-1 and V is TRBV6-5, with 15 bases fitting TRBD2. J gave up 8 bases and V 5 bases, and 4 bases lay outside the gene matches. This CDR3 region has 15 residues. Germline lookup yields CDR1 MNHEY and CDR2 SVGAGI. The CDR3 nucleotides are TGTGCCAGCAGTCCTGGGACTAGCGGGAGGTATGAGCAGTTCTTC. As protein: CASSPGTSGRYEQFF.

The J gene is TRBJ1-4, the V gene TRBV2; 7 bases agree with TRBD1. Germline V gene lookup returns CDR1 SNHLY and CDR2 FYNNEI. The CDR3 sequence is 12 residues long. The V segment lost 8 bases and the J segment 7 bases; nucleotides outside the gene matches: 4. In nucleotides, the CDR3 is TGTGCCAGCGGGACAGCGGGTGAAAAACTGTTTTTT. Translated: CASGTAGEKLFF.

This chain joins TRBV5-1 and TRBJ2-2; weak D call: TRBD1 (6 bases). V was shortened by 4 bases and J by 6 bases, with 10 bases between the two germline ends. The CDR3 spans 13 residues. Germline values: CDR1 SGHRS, CDR2 YFSETQ. The CDR3: CASSLRTAGELFF. CDR3 DNA sequence: TGCGCCAGCAGCCTCCGGACAGCCGGGGAGCTGTTTTTT.

This chain's CDR3 is CASSLDLGPGENQETQYF. The CDR3 DNA sequence: TGTGCCAGCAGCTTAGATCTCGGGCCAGGGGAGAACCAAGAGACCCAGTACTTC. The chain links TRBV11-2 to TRBJ2-5; tentative D call: TRBD1 (6 bases). Looked up from germline, CDR1 is SGHAT and CDR2 is FQNNGV. This CDR3 has 18 residues. Trimming removed 0 bases at V and 0 bases at J, with 17 bases between.

In this sample, this clone turned up once. The chain couples TRBV15 to TRBJ1-1; D might be TRBD1 (5 bases). Germline V gene data show CDR1 as LNHNV and CDR2 as YYDKDF (reference sequence). Trimming pared 0 bases from V and 1 base from J, leaving 9 bases between. The CDR3 totals 15 residues. The CDR3 loop reads CATSRDLQGNTEAFF. Here the CDR3 DNA reads TGTGCCACCAGCAGAGATCTTCAGGGGAACACTGAAGCTTTCTTT.

This clone was observed a single time. This chain uses TRBV19 with TRBJ2-3, with 8 bases lining up with TRBD1. Germline V gene lookup returns CDR1 LNHDA and CDR2 SQIVND (reference sequence). The CDR3 has 16 amino acids. The V segment lost 5 bases and the J segment 8 bases; nucleotides outside the gene matches: 15. The CDR3 reads CASSPQGATHPGTQYF. The CDR3 DNA reads TGTGCCAGTAGTCCCCAGGGGGCTACGCACCCTGGTACGCAGTATTTT.

V usage is TRBV2 and J usage is TRBJ2-1, with 9 positions matching TRBD2. V lost 2 bases to trimming and J lost 5 bases; unmatched junction nucleotides: 10. The CDR3 consists of 17 residues. Germline loops: CDR1 SNHLY, CDR2 FYNNEI. The CDR3 reads CASSELFGAGGHNEQFF. The CDR3 nucleotides are TGTGCCAGCAGTGAATTGTTCGGAGCGGGAGGACACAATGAGCAGTTCTTC.

This sequence joins TRBV5-1 and TRBJ2-5; TRBD1 or TRBD2 may be the D gene (5 bases each). In germline, CDR1 is SGHRS, CDR2 YFSETQ. The CDR3 length is 14 residues. Trimming took off 3 bases at V and 2 bases at J, with 11 bases between the two ends. CDR3 coding DNA: TGCGCCAGCAGCTATTGGGACGGTCAAGAGACCCAGTACTTC. Translating it yields CASSYWDGQETQYF.

Notes on this clone: This same CDR3 is encoded by further DNA sequences in the sample. The chain has TRBV9 and TRBJ2-1; 12 bases map to TRBD2. J gave up 5 bases and V 0 bases, and 3 bases lay outside the gene matches. The CDR3 sequence is 16 residues long. Germline CDR1 and CDR2: SGDLS and YYNGEE. The CDR3 nucleotides are TGTGCCAGCAGCGTAGCTTCTAGCGGGAGGGACAATGAGCAGTTCTTC. Its translation: CASSVASSGRDNEQFF.

In nucleotides, the CDR3 is TGTGCCAGCAGCTTAGCGTTAGCGGGAGGCCAAGAGACCCAGTACTTC. As protein: CASSLALAGGQETQYF. The chain employs TRBV7-2 and TRBJ2-5, with 10 bases fitting TRBD2. The V gene's germline CDR1 is SGHTA and CDR2 FQGNSA. The CDR3 extends over 16 amino acids. Trimming removed 0 bases from V and 1 base from J; junction bases left unmatched: 2.

In DNA, the CDR3 is TGCAGCGTTAGACCTAACACCGGGGAGCTGTTTTTT. Translation gives CSVRPNTGELFF. The chain combines TRBV29-1 with TRBJ2-2; D unclear. Between the trimmed V and J ends, which lost 5 bases and 2 bases, there was a span of 6 bases. The germline gives CDR1 SQVTM, CDR2 ANQGSEA. The CDR3 contains 12 residues.

This clone showed up just once. This sequence joins TRBV19 and TRBJ2-5, with 9 bases aligning to TRBD2. The trim removed 1 base at V and 5 bases at J, leaving 5 bases unmatched. CDR1 and CDR2 from the germline V gene are LNHDA and SQIVND (reference sequence). CDR3 size: 15 residues. The CDR3 loop is CASSIGDSGSETQYF. The CDR3 nucleotides read TGTGCCAGTAGTATAGGGGATAGCGGGAGTGAGACCCAGTACTTC.

This chain joins TRBV7-9 and TRBJ1-1, with 9 positions matching TRBD1. Germline lookup yields CDR1 SEHNR and CDR2 FQNEAQ (reference sequence). The V gene end was trimmed by 5 bases and the J gene end by 5 bases; junction bases not matched to a gene: 9. The CDR3 runs 15 residues. CDR3 coding DNA: TGTGCCAGCAGCCCACAGGGGGCGCCGGGAACTGAAGCTTTCTTT. Its translation is CASSPQGAPGTEAFF.

CDR3 nucleotides: TGTGCCAGCAGCTCGGCCGGCTCCACAGATACGCAGTATTTT. This translates into CASSSAGSTDTQYF. The rearrangement joins TRBV7-2 to TRBJ2-3; D is undetermined. Germline CDR1 SGHTA, CDR2 FQGNSA. Trimming pared 4 bases from V and 2 bases from J, leaving 10 bases between. This CDR3 is built from 14 residues. The whole variable domain, filled in from reference TRBV7-2 and TRBJ2-3, reads GAGVSQSPSNKVTEKGKDVELRCDPISGHTALYWYRQSLGQGLEFLIYFQGNSAPDKSGLPSDRFSAERTGGSVSTLTIQRTQQEDSAVYLCASSSAGSTDTQYFGPGTRLTVL.

This chain joins TRBV11-3 and TRBJ1-6; D perhaps matches TRBD1 (6 bases). V lost 6 bases and J lost 0, with 15 bases in between. The CDR3 is 17 amino acids. Germline V lookup: CDR1 SGHNT, CDR2 YENEEA. CDR3: CASSRQVSSSYNSPLHF. For the CDR3, the DNA is TGTGCCAGCAGTAGACAGGTGTCAAGCTCCTATAATTCACCCCTCCACTTT. The whole variable domain, remainder taken from reference TRBV11-3 and TRBJ1-6, is EAGVVQSPRYKIIEKKQPVAFWCNPISGHNTLYWYLQNLGQGPELLIRYENEEAVDDSQLPKDRFSAERLKGVDSTLKIQPAELGDSAVYLCASSRQVSSSYNSPLHFGNGTRLTVT.

V and J are TRBV4-1 and TRBJ2-7; 9 bases agree with TRBD2. Trimming took 5 bases from V and 0 from J; bases not matched to a gene: 5. This CDR3 has 15 amino acids. Germline V gene sequence: CDR1 MGHRA, CDR2 YSYEKL. CDR3 nucleotides: TGCGCCAGCAGCGCTGGACTAGCGCGCTCCTACGAGCAGTACTTC. As protein: CASSAGLARSYEQYF.

The gene calls are TRBV6-6 and TRBJ2-7, with D uncertain. The germline V gene encodes CDR1 MNHNY and CDR2 SVGAGI (reference sequence). V dropped 5 bases and J dropped 6 bases, with 14 bases sitting between them. CDR3 length: 13 residues. The CDR3, as DNA: TGTGCCAGCAGTCCTACTCACCTCGGCGAGCAGTACTTC. Protein sequence: CASSPTHLGEQYF.

The chain couples TRBV5-6 to TRBJ2-7, with D possibly being TRBD1 or TRBD2 (6 bases each). In germline, CDR1 is SGHDT, CDR2 YYEEEE. V dropped 3 bases and J dropped 4 bases, with 8 bases sitting between them. This CDR3 spans 12 amino acids. The CDR3 loop is CASSWRGYEQYF. CDR3 bases: TGTGCCAGCAGCTGGAGGGGGTACGAGCAGTACTTC.

The DNA for the CDR3 is TGTGCCAGCAGAATACCGGGGAATAACTATGGCTACACCTTC. Residues: CASRIPGNNYGYTF. The chain couples TRBV28 to TRBJ1-2; D unclear. Trimming removed 6 bases from V and 1 base from J, with 12 bases in between. CDR3 length: 14 residues. Germline V gene lookup returns CDR1 MDHEN and CDR2 SYDVKM.

The gene calls are TRBV9 and TRBJ2-6; D gene unclear. CDR1 is SGDLS, CDR2 YYNGEE, per germline. Trimming removed 0 bases at V and 1 base at J, with 5 bases between. The CDR3 has 15 residues. The CDR3 loop is CASSVGHSGANVLTF. CDR3 bases: TGTGCCAGCAGCGTAGGGCATTCTGGGGCCAACGTCCTGACTTTC.

V gene TRBV6-1 combines with J gene TRBJ2-7; a weak D match, TRBD2 (5 bases). The ends were cut back, 7 bases at V and 2 bases at J, with 18 bases in the middle. The germline gives CDR1 MNHNS, CDR2 SASEGT. This CDR3 is 15 amino acids long. In DNA, the CDR3 is TGTGCCAGCATTGTCAGACCCCGGGGTGCCTACGAGCAGTACTTC. Translation: CASIVRPRGAYEQYF.